This record looks at one T cell receptor (beta chain) sequence and its context. Clones were read by immunoSEQ multiplex PCR, and TCRdb kept only the in-frame ones, dropping some. This table has roughly 360,000 clones, about 89% appearing once. The sample comes from a study of blood T cell repertoires in COVID-19. There are 14 residues in the CDR3. Per germline, CDR1 SGHVS and CDR2 FQNEAQ. The germline V and J ends were trimmed by 2 bases and 6 bases, with 13 bases remaining between them. Sequencing input: PBMCs or T cells enriched from blood (not recorded which). The receptor was derived from a man in his thirties or forties who had recovered from COVID-19. The gene calls are TRBV7-8 and TRBJ2-5, with D possibly matching TRBD1 (7 bases). This CDR3 is CASSLLEGAKTQYF. The DNA of the CDR3 is TGTGCCAGCAGCTTACTGGAGGGGGCAAAGACCCAGTACTTC.